These T cell receptor beta chains were read from a single sample in a study of blood T cell repertoires in COVID-19. TCRdb keeps only in-frame clones here, not all; method: immunoSEQ multiplex PCR. This sample yields approximately 140,000 clones, of which 80% to 90% are seen a single time; roughly 3.4% belongs to the top ten. Material: peripheral blood. The receptors come from a man in his sixties or seventies with acute or convalescent COVID-19. The CDR3 runs from the conserved cysteine through the conserved F or W. The D gene is left open where the match is weak. Not all rows give a size; the values are once, few, many and, for expanded clones, a class.

clone size: .
V gene: TRBV5-1
J gene: TRBJ2-3
D gene: .
CDR3 protein: CASSLEWPSTDTQYF
CDR3 DNA: TGCGCCAGCAGCTTGGAGTGGCCCAGCACAGATACGCAGTATTTT

clone size: .
V gene: TRBV9
J gene: TRBJ2-2
D gene: TRBD2
CDR3 protein: CASSSRLAGNTGELFF
CDR3 DNA: TGTGCCAGCAGCTCCCGGCTAGCGGGAAACACCGGGGAGCTGTTTTTT

clone size: .
V gene: TRBV28
J gene: TRBJ2-7
D gene: .
CDR3 protein: CASSLPDTFEQYF
CDR3 DNA: TGTGCCAGCAGCCTTCCCGACACCTTCGAGCAGTACTTC

clone size: few
V gene: TRBV28
J gene: TRBJ1-5
D gene: .
CDR3 protein: CASSLGGEGQPQHF
CDR3 DNA: TGTGCCAGCAGTTTAGGTGGGGAGGGCCAGCCCCAGCATTTT

clone size: few
V gene: TRBV5-1
J gene: TRBJ2-7
D gene: .
CDR3 protein: CASSLGGLLNEQYF
CDR3 DNA: TGCGCCAGCAGCTTGGGAGGCCTATTGAACGAGCAGTACTTC

clone size: .
V gene: TRBV4-3
J gene: TRBJ2-1
D gene: .
CDR3 protein: CASSQTHSGNEQFF
CDR3 DNA: TGCGCCAGCAGCCAGACCCACTCAGGGAATGAGCAGTTCTTC

clone size: .
V gene: TRBV11-2
J gene: TRBJ2-5
D gene: .
CDR3 protein: CASSLGLQGLETQYF
CDR3 DNA: TGTGCCAGCAGCTTAGGGCTCCAGGGTTTGGAGACCCAGTACTTC

clone size: few
V gene: TRBV5-4
J gene: TRBJ2-7
D gene: .
CDR3 protein: CASSPPAASNPYEQYF
CDR3 DNA: TGTGCCAGCAGCCCTCCGGCGGCTTCGAACCCCTACGAGCAGTACTTC

clone size: .
V gene: TRBV2
J gene: TRBJ1-5
D gene: TRBD1
CDR3 protein: CASRDHQGDNQPQHF
CDR3 DNA: TGTGCCAGCAGGGACCACCAGGGGGACAATCAGCCCCAGCATTTT

clone size: .
V gene: TRBV4-3
J gene: TRBJ1-6
D gene: .
CDR3 protein: CASSANRESPLHF
CDR3 DNA: TGCGCCAGCAGCGCCAACAGGGAATCACCCCTCCACTTT

clone size: .
V gene: TRBV12-3/TRBV12-4
J gene: TRBJ1-5
D gene: .
CDR3 protein: CASSRQDQPQHF
CDR3 DNA: TGTGCCAGCAGCCGACAGGATCAGCCCCAGCATTTT

clone size: .
V gene: TRBV28
J gene: TRBJ2-2
D gene: TRBD2
CDR3 protein: CASSSIPTSSGRSGELFF
CDR3 DNA: TGTGCCAGCAGCTCCATACCAACATCTAGCGGGAGGTCCGGGGAGCTGTTTTTT

clone size: .
V gene: TRBV25-1
J gene: TRBJ2-5
D gene: TRBD2
CDR3 protein: CASSESGGKGSLETQYF
CDR3 DNA: TGTGCCAGCAGTGAATCGGGGGGGAAGGGGTCCCTGGAGACCCAGTACTTC

clone size: .
V gene: TRBV28
J gene: TRBJ1-5
D gene: TRBD1
CDR3 protein: CASSPPGQGGNQPQHF
CDR3 DNA: TGTGCCAGCAGCCCCCCGGGACAGGGAGGCAATCAGCCCCAGCATTTT

clone size: .
V gene: TRBV19
J gene: TRBJ2-3
D gene: TRBD2
CDR3 protein: CASSRGLAGGQDTQYF
CDR3 DNA: TGTGCCAGTAGCAGGGGACTAGCGGGAGGACAGGATACGCAGTATTTT

clone size: .
V gene: TRBV28
J gene: TRBJ2-3
D gene: TRBD2
CDR3 protein: CASSMTSGRSLHTQYF
CDR3 DNA: TGTGCCAGCAGTATGACTAGCGGGAGGTCCCTCCATACGCAGTATTTT

clone size: .
V gene: TRBV19
J gene: TRBJ1-2
D gene: .
CDR3 protein: CASSSPGRGGYDYGYTF
CDR3 DNA: TGTGCCAGTAGTTCCCCTGGCAGGGGCGGGTACGACTATGGCTACACCTTC

clone size: .
V gene: TRBV25-1
J gene: TRBJ2-1
D gene: .
CDR3 protein: CASSEWRQGFHNEQFF
CDR3 DNA: TGTGCCAGCAGTGAATGGCGGCAGGGGTTCCACAATGAGCAGTTCTTC

clone size: .
V gene: TRBV9
J gene: TRBJ2-7
D gene: TRBD1
CDR3 protein: CASSEGTGGSYEQYF
CDR3 DNA: TGTGCCAGCAGCGAGGGGACAGGGGGATCCTACGAGCAGTACTTC

clone size: once
V gene: TRBV5-1
J gene: TRBJ2-5
D gene: TRBD2
CDR3 protein: CASRVGLAVQETQYF
CDR3 DNA: TGCGCCAGCAGGGTCGGGCTAGCGGTGCAAGAGACCCAGTACTTC

clone size: .
V gene: TRBV11-2
J gene: TRBJ2-1
D gene: .
CDR3 protein: CASTLDWATYNEQFF
CDR3 DNA: TGTGCCAGCACCTTGGACTGGGCCACCTACAATGAGCAGTTCTTC

clone size: once
V gene: TRBV5-1
J gene: TRBJ2-7
D gene: .
CDR3 protein: CASSTTVTGYEQYF
CDR3 DNA: TGCGCCAGCAGCACGACAGTCACCGGCTACGAGCAGTACTTC

clone size: .
V gene: TRBV7-3
J gene: TRBJ2-1
D gene: TRBD2
CDR3 protein: CASSPGLAGYNEQFF
CDR3 DNA: TGTGCCAGCAGCCCTGGACTAGCGGGGTACAATGAGCAGTTCTTC

clone size: once
V gene: TRBV4-2
J gene: TRBJ2-3
D gene: .
CDR3 protein: CASSPTTGTTDTQYF
CDR3 DNA: TGTGCCAGCAGCCCCACTACAGGGACCACAGATACGCAGTATTTT

clone size: .
V gene: TRBV28
J gene: TRBJ2-7
D gene: .
CDR3 protein: CASSLTGLYEQYF
CDR3 DNA: TGTGCCAGCAGTTTAACGGGATTGTACGAGCAGTACTTC

clone size: .
V gene: TRBV4-1
J gene: TRBJ1-5
D gene: .
CDR3 protein: CASSQDPGQLSNQPQHF
CDR3 DNA: TGCGCCAGCAGCCAAGATCCGGGACAACTTAGCAATCAGCCCCAGCATTTT

clone size: .
V gene: TRBV18
J gene: TRBJ2-7
D gene: .
CDR3 protein: CASSPVRGLYEQYF
CDR3 DNA: TGTGCCAGCTCACCAGTCAGGGGCTTATACGAGCAGTACTTC

clone size: .
V gene: TRBV2
J gene: TRBJ2-7
D gene: TRBD1
CDR3 protein: CASGGQGRGGQYF
CDR3 DNA: TGTGCCAGCGGGGGACAGGGTCGAGGCGGGCAGTACTTC

clone size: .
V gene: TRBV6-5
J gene: TRBJ1-3
D gene: TRBD1
CDR3 protein: CASRTGGRNTIYF
CDR3 DNA: TGTGCCAGCAGGACAGGGGGCAGGAACACCATATATTTT

clone size: .
V gene: TRBV27
J gene: TRBJ2-3
D gene: TRBD2
CDR3 protein: CASSPWTSGILTDTQYF
CDR3 DNA: TGTGCCAGCAGTCCTTGGACTAGCGGGATCTTGACAGATACGCAGTATTTT

clone size: .
V gene: TRBV7-8
J gene: TRBJ2-3
D gene: TRBD2
CDR3 protein: CASSLDRYPGLAGSTDTQYF
CDR3 DNA: TGTGCCAGCAGCTTAGATCGGTACCCGGGACTAGCGGGGAGCACAGATACGCAGTATTTT

clone size: .
V gene: TRBV6-6
J gene: TRBJ2-5
D gene: TRBD2
CDR3 protein: CASSPPPTGTSGQETQYF
CDR3 DNA: TGTGCCAGCAGTCCCCCTCCAACCGGGACTAGCGGACAAGAGACCCAGTACTTC

clone size: .
V gene: TRBV5-1
J gene: TRBJ2-2
D gene: .
CDR3 protein: CASSLAAVANTGELFF
CDR3 DNA: TGCGCCAGCAGCTTGGCAGCGGTCGCGAACACCGGGGAGCTGTTTTTT

clone size: few
V gene: TRBV7-2
J gene: TRBJ2-5
D gene: TRBD2
CDR3 protein: CASSTTTSGLETQYF
CDR3 DNA: TGTGCCAGCAGCACCACGACTAGCGGGCTGGAGACCCAGTACTTC

clone size: .
V gene: TRBV6-2/TRBV6-3
J gene: TRBJ2-6
D gene: .
CDR3 protein: CASSLGVQGANVLTF
CDR3 DNA: TGTGCCAGCAGTTTAGGGGTCCAAGGGGCCAACGTCCTGACTTTC

clone size: .
V gene: TRBV18
J gene: TRBJ2-7
D gene: TRBD1
CDR3 protein: CASSPGQGFPYEQYF
CDR3 DNA: TGTGCCAGCTCACCTGGACAGGGATTCCCCTACGAGCAGTACTTC

clone size: .
V gene: TRBV7-3
J gene: TRBJ1-2
D gene: TRBD1
CDR3 protein: CASSSTGSPLYGYTF
CDR3 DNA: TGTGCCAGCAGCTCGACAGGGTCCCCTCTCTATGGCTACACCTTC

clone size: .
V gene: TRBV15
J gene: TRBJ1-2
D gene: TRBD1
CDR3 protein: CATSREQGVYGYTF
CDR3 DNA: TGTGCCACCAGCAGAGAACAGGGGGTCTATGGCTACACCTTC

clone size: once
V gene: TRBV25-1
J gene: TRBJ2-7
D gene: .
CDR3 protein: CASSPPGARSYEQYF
CDR3 DNA: TGTGCCAGCAGTCCCCCTGGGGCCCGCTCCTACGAGCAGTACTTC

clone size: many
V gene: TRBV28
J gene: TRBJ1-1
D gene: .
CDR3 protein: CASSTGVVTEAFF
CDR3 DNA: TGTGCCAGCAGTACCGGGGTCGTCACTGAAGCTTTCTTT

clone size: .
V gene: TRBV3-1/TRBV3-2
J gene: TRBJ2-5
D gene: TRBD2
CDR3 protein: CASSQDGRREGEETQYF
CDR3 DNA: TGTGCCAGCAGCCAAGATGGCCGACGGGAGGGGGAAGAGACCCAGTACTTC

clone size: .
V gene: TRBV5-6
J gene: TRBJ1-6
D gene: .
CDR3 protein: CASSLTGSSNSPLHF
CDR3 DNA: TGTGCCAGCAGCTTGACAGGCTCTTCCAATTCACCCCTCCACTTT

clone size: once
V gene: TRBV20-1
J gene: TRBJ2-3
D gene: .
CDR3 protein: CSATRTPTQYF
CDR3 DNA: TGCAGTGCTACTCGGACTCCCACGCAGTATTTT

clone size: .
V gene: TRBV7-3
J gene: TRBJ2-3
D gene: TRBD1
CDR3 protein: CASSISGTGPTDTQYF
CDR3 DNA: TGTGCCAGCAGCATCTCCGGGACAGGCCCCACAGATACGCAGTATTTT

clone size: .
V gene: TRBV6-5
J gene: TRBJ2-1
D gene: TRBD1
CDR3 protein: CASSPTGGFYNEQFF
CDR3 DNA: TGTGCCAGCAGTCCGACAGGGGGTTTTTACAATGAGCAGTTCTTC

clone size: .
V gene: TRBV11-3
J gene: TRBJ2-1
D gene: .
CDR3 protein: CASSLGPGAYNEQFF
CDR3 DNA: TGTGCCAGCAGCTTAGGGCCGGGAGCCTACAATGAGCAGTTCTTC

clone size: .
V gene: TRBV27
J gene: TRBJ1-5
D gene: TRBD1
CDR3 protein: CASSRTGGEGQPQHF
CDR3 DNA: TGTGCCAGCAGCCGGACAGGGGGCGAAGGTCAGCCCCAGCATTTT

clone size: .
V gene: TRBV5-1
J gene: TRBJ2-1
D gene: TRBD2
CDR3 protein: CASTKREGYNEQFF
CDR3 DNA: TGCGCCAGCACAAAGCGGGAGGGCTACAATGAGCAGTTCTTC

clone size: .
V gene: TRBV19
J gene: TRBJ1-1
D gene: TRBD1
CDR3 protein: CASTDGQGATEAFF
CDR3 DNA: TGTGCCAGTACCGACGGACAGGGGGCGACTGAAGCTTTCTTT

clone size: once
V gene: TRBV7-2
J gene: TRBJ2-6
D gene: TRBD2
CDR3 protein: CASAIGGGSGSGANVLTF
CDR3 DNA: TGTGCCAGCGCCATCGGCGGCGGGAGTGGGTCTGGGGCCAACGTCCTGACTTTC

clone size: .
V gene: TRBV2
J gene: TRBJ2-1
D gene: TRBD1
CDR3 protein: CASSRQGANEQFF
CDR3 DNA: TGTGCCAGCAGCCGACAGGGGGCAAATGAGCAGTTCTTC

clone size: .
V gene: TRBV5-4
J gene: TRBJ2-7
D gene: TRBD1
CDR3 protein: CASSPPGQGRNEQYF
CDR3 DNA: TGTGCCAGCAGCCCACCTGGACAGGGAAGGAACGAGCAGTACTTC

clone size: once
V gene: TRBV11-2
J gene: TRBJ1-3
D gene: TRBD1
CDR3 protein: CASSFAGTAGNTIYF
CDR3 DNA: TGTGCCAGCAGCTTCGCTGGGACAGCTGGAAACACCATATATTTT